This T cell receptor beta chain was captured in a study of PD-1 blockade in classical Hodgkin lymphoma. Described time point: newly diagnosed, previously untreated cHL patient sample. Purified CD4+ T cells were obtained from thawed PBMCs through magnetic negative selection. The CDR3 loop spans 11 amino acids. Per germline, CDR1 GTSNPN and CDR2 SVGIG (reference sequence). V was cut by 3 bases and J by 2 bases, with 5 bases left in between. Clones were read by immunoSEQ multiplex PCR, and TCRdb kept only the in-frame ones, dropping some. The sample includes 22,000 or so clones, roughly nine tenths of them seen just once.

The chain joins TRBV30 to TRBJ2-7; D ambiguous. The clonotype originates from a human donor with classical Hodgkin lymphoma. Sequenced input: CD4+ T cells from blood. In DNA, the CDR3 is TGTGCCTGGAGAGAGACCTACGAGCAGTACTTC. The encoded protein is CAWRETYEQYF.